These 15 T cell receptor beta chains were sequenced from one sample in a study of T cell responses to AZD1222 COVID-19 vaccine. Sequencing was performed with immunoSEQ multiplex PCR; in TCRdb, only in-frame clones are kept and a portion is missing. The repertoire consists of approximately 76,000 clones, with about nine tenths occurring once and the leading ten covering about 20%. This specimen was peripheral blood, taken on day 0 of AZD1222 vaccination. Every receptor here comes from an adult in good health.

The chain has TRBV9 and TRBJ1-6, with 8 bases aligning to TRBD1. CDR1 is SGDLS and CDR2 is YYNGEE in the germline V gene. V shed 3 bases, J shed 7 bases, and the junction held 9 bases outside the gene matches. The CDR3 has 16 residues. In DNA, the CDR3 is TGTGCCAGCAGCGGCGACGGACAGGGATACAATTCACCCCTCCACTTT. Its translation is CASSGDGQGYNSPLHF. The full variable domain, completed using reference TRBV9 and TRBJ1-6, is DSGVTQTPKHLITATGQRVTLRCSPRSGDLSVYWYQQSLDQGLQFLIQYYNGEERAKGNILERFSAQQFPDLHSELNLSSLELGDSALYFCASSGDGQGYNSPLHFGNGTRLTVT.

The rearrangement uses TRBV2 and TRBJ2-5; 12 nucleotides line up with TRBD2. V lost 6 bases and J lost 5; bases outside the gene matches: 13. Germline V lookup: CDR1 SNHLY, CDR2 FYNNEI. The CDR3 contains 17 residues. CDR3 protein: CASSTSRTSGDGETQYF. The CDR3, as DNA: TGTGCCAGCAGCACCAGCCGGACTAGCGGGGACGGGGAGACCCAGTACTTC.

The rearrangement links TRBV28 to TRBJ2-3; no definite D call. V lost 4 bases to trimming and J lost 1 base, with 12 bases between them. Germline CDR1 MDHEN, CDR2 SYDVKM. The CDR3 is 15 amino acids. CDR3 in amino acids: CASSSPPPGTDTQYF. In DNA, the CDR3 is TGTGCCAGCAGTTCCCCGCCCCCGGGCACAGATACGCAGTATTTT. The variable domain in full, with the rest retrieved from reference TRBV28 and TRBJ2-3, is DVKVTQSSRYLVKRTGEKVFLECVQDMDHENMFWYRQDPGLGLRLIYFSYDVKMKEKGDIPEGYSVSREKKERFSLILESASTNQTSMYLCASSSPPPGTDTQYFGPGTRLTVL.

This sequence joins TRBV18 and TRBJ2-3; D is unresolved. The CDR3 covers 17 residues. With 3 bases removed from V and 0 bases from J, the gap between germline ends came to 16 bases. Germline-derived CDR1 and CDR2 are KGHSH and LQKENI. The CDR3 sequence: CASSPLKRLTSTDTQYF. The CDR3, as DNA: TGTGCCAGCTCACCTCTTAAGAGGTTGACTAGCACAGATACGCAGTATTTT.

The chain has TRBV18 and TRBJ2-7; 12 bases map to TRBD1. V was pared by 3 bases and J by 6 bases, with 6 bases of the junction left unmatched. Looked up from germline, CDR1 is KGHSH and CDR2 is LQKENI. The CDR3 has 15 residues. CDR3 bases: TGTGCCAGCTCACCCCGGGACAGGGGGCGCAGCGAGCAGTACTTC. It translates to CASSPRDRGRSEQYF.

The chain recombines TRBV5-1 with TRBJ2-5; TRBD1 agrees at 9 bases. The length of the CDR3 is 16 residues. J was trimmed by 5 bases and V by 4 bases; bases with no gene match: 12. In germline, CDR1 is SGHRS, CDR2 YFSETQ. The CDR3, as DNA: TGCGCCAGCAGCAGGACGATGGACAGGGGAGAGGAGACCCAGTACTTC. This gives the protein CASSRTMDRGEETQYF. The variable domain in full, with the rest retrieved from reference TRBV5-1 and TRBJ2-5, is KAGVTQTPRYLIKTRGQQVTLSCSPISGHRSVSWYQQTPGQGLQFLFEYFSETQRNKGNFPGRFSGRQFSNSRSEMNVSTLELGDSALYLCASSRTMDRGEETQYFGPGTRLLVL.

The CDR3, as DNA: TGTGCCTGGAGGATACCCGGGGCCCCCGGGCAGTACTTC. Protein product: CAWRIPGAPGQYF. The V gene is TRBV30, the J gene TRBJ2-7; TRBD1 or TRBD2 may be the D gene (5 bases each). Germline CDR1 is GTSNPN and CDR2 is SVGIG (reference sequence). The CDR3 loop spans 13 amino acids. The V end was cut by 3 bases, the J end by 9 bases, with 18 bases between.

This rearrangement joins TRBV5-1 to TRBJ1-1; D gene unclear. The CDR3 runs to 15 residues. Germline-derived CDR1 and CDR2 are SGHRS and YFSETQ. Between the trimmed V and J ends, which lost 0 bases and 1 base, there was a span of 10 bases. Here the CDR3 DNA reads TGCGCCAGCAGCTTGGACGGGAGATCGAACACTGAAGCTTTCTTT. Translated, it gives CASSLDGRSNTEAFF.

CDR3 residues: CASSPDGNYGYTF. The CDR3 bases are TGTGCCAGTAGTCCGGACGGCAACTATGGCTACACCTTC. The chain joins TRBV19 to TRBJ1-2, with unresolved D. Trimming removed 5 bases at V and 2 bases at J, with 9 bases between. Germline V lookup: CDR1 LNHDA, CDR2 SQIVND (reference sequence). The CDR3 runs to 13 residues.

The CDR3 coding sequence is TGTGCCAGCAGTGACCCCGGGACAGGGCCCCATCAGCCCCAGCATTTT. It specifies CASSDPGTGPHQPQHF. This chain links TRBV28 with TRBJ1-5, with TRBD1 matching over 9 bases. The CDR3 spans 16 residues. V was clipped by 5 bases and J by 5 bases; unmatched bases: 10. Looked up from germline, CDR1 is MDHEN and CDR2 is SYDVKM.

The genes are TRBV30 and TRBJ2-5; 9 nucleotides match TRBD2. CDR3 length: 14 residues. Germline CDR1 GTSNPN, CDR2 SVGIG (reference sequence). V lost 0 bases and J lost 3; bases outside the gene matches: 2. The CDR3 sequence is CAWSVLAGEETQYF. The CDR3 DNA reads as TGTGCCTGGAGTGTTTTAGCGGGAGAAGAGACCCAGTACTTC.

This clone was seen just once. V is TRBV19 and J is TRBJ1-1; a possible D gene is TRBD1 (6 bases). With 3 bases removed from V and 8 bases from J, the gap between germline ends came to 22 bases. The germline gives CDR1 LNHDA, CDR2 SQIVND (reference sequence). The CDR3 covers 16 residues. The CDR3 coding sequence is TGTGCCAGTAGTATTCGGGGGGGGCACATAACCCCCGAAGCTTTCTTT. Translated, it gives CASSIRGGHITPEAFF.

The genes are TRBV28 and TRBJ2-5; TRBD2 is a possible D gene (5 bases). V lost 5 bases and J lost 2, with 12 bases in between. This CDR3 contains 14 residues. The germline V gene encodes CDR1 MDHEN and CDR2 SYDVKM. CDR3 loop: CASSPYGDQETQYF. The CDR3 coding sequence is TGTGCCAGCAGTCCATACGGGGATCAAGAGACCCAGTACTTC.

This CDR3 is CSASLRDRGSGYTF. The DNA of the CDR3 is TGCAGTGCTAGTCTCCGGGACAGGGGATCCGGCTACACCTTC. This chain joins TRBV20-1 and TRBJ1-2; TRBD1 matches 10 bases. Germline values: CDR1 DFQATT, CDR2 SNEGSKA (reference sequence). The CDR3 contains 14 residues. The V segment lost 3 bases and the J segment 8 bases; nucleotides outside the gene matches: 9.

The J gene is TRBJ1-2, the V gene TRBV6-4; D gene ambiguous. Trimming left V 3 bases short and J 1 base short, with 6 bases between. The CDR3 covers 13 residues. CDR1 and CDR2 (germline): MRHNA, SNTAGT. The CDR3 DNA sequence: TGTGCCAGCAGTGAAGGAGATAACTATGGCTACACCTTC. It specifies CASSEGDNYGYTF.